This T cell receptor (beta chain) came from a study of T cells in Graves' hyperthyroidism and ophthalmopathy. Amplification targeted TCR beta CDR3 regions from RNA transcripts. HTBI primers drove first-round RT-PCR of the TCR CDR3. From the multiplex PCR reads, TCRdb called clonotypes with MiXCR, one entry per CDR3 protein. The profile shows about 590,000 distinct CDR3 sequences, approximately 15% of them singletons. CDR3 length: 16 residues. Trimming cost V 6 bases and J 7 bases; bases outside gene matches: 17. Germline V gene lookup returns CDR1 DFQATT and CDR2 SNEGSKA (reference sequence). This clonotype was detected ten times or more.

The rearrangement uses TRBV20-1 and TRBJ2-1, with 8 positions matching TRBD2. The sequenced material came from blood. This clonotype originated in a woman under 30 with Graves' ophthalmopathy. Here the CDR3 DNA reads TGCAGTGCCCTTCCGAAGACTAGCGCGATGGGAAATGAGCAGTTCTTC. It is translated as CSALPKTSAMGNEQFF.